These T cell receptor beta chains were read from a single sample in a study of blood T cell repertoires in COVID-19. Repertoires were generated with immunoSEQ multiplex PCR, while TCRdb's copy carries only in-frame clones and drops some. The data show 350,000 to 450,000 clones, 75% to 90% seen once. Sample: peripheral blood. The receptor set was obtained from a woman in her sixties or seventies with COVID-19, enrolled during active disease. Both conserved end residues are part of each CDR3. D genes are given only for firm matches. Clone sizes are given selectively: once, few, many, or a class where the clone is expanded.

v_call	d_call	clone_size	j_call	cdr3_length	cdr3_nt	cdr3_aa
TRBV30	TRBD1	NA	TRBJ2-7	14	TGTGCCTGGAGTGTAACGGACAGGTCCTACGAGCAGTACTTC	CAWSVTDRSYEQYF
TRBV7-9	NA	NA	TRBJ2-1	16	TGTGCCAGCAGCCCCCAGACAAAGAGCTCCTACAATGAGCAGTTCTTC	CASSPQTKSSYNEQFF
TRBV7-6	NA	NA	TRBJ1-4	16	TGTGCCAGCAGCTTAGCGGTCGTCACACTAAATGAAAAACTGTTTTTT	CASSLAVVTLNEKLFF
TRBV3-1/TRBV3-2	TRBD1	NA	TRBJ2-5	13	TGTGCCAGCAGACTACAGGGGGAAGAGACCCAGTACTTC	CASRLQGEETQYF
TRBV28	NA	NA	TRBJ2-1	15	TGTGCCAGCAGTCACCGGCGGGGATCCTACAATGAGCAGTTCTTC	CASSHRRGSYNEQFF
TRBV2	TRBD2	NA	TRBJ2-3	18	TGTGCCAGCAAGATGGGACTAGCGGGATCGACTAGCACAGATACGCAGTATTTT	CASKMGLAGSTSTDTQYF
TRBV5-4	NA	NA	TRBJ1-1	12	TGTGCCAGCAGCTTGGACGGGACTGAAGCTTTCTTT	CASSLDGTEAFF
TRBV5-1	TRBD1	NA	TRBJ2-2	15	TGCGCCAGCAGCTGGGGACAGGTGAACACCGGGGAGCTGTTTTTT	CASSWGQVNTGELFF
TRBV25-1	TRBD1	once	TRBJ2-5	13	TGTGCCAGCAGCCAGGACAGGGGAGAGACCCAGTACTTC	CASSQDRGETQYF
TRBV18	NA	NA	TRBJ1-1	13	TGTGCCAGCTCACCACCGAGTAACACTGAAGCTTTCTTT	CASSPPSNTEAFF
TRBV2	NA	once	TRBJ1-1	14	TGTGCCAGCAGTGTTGGTGGGACTGCGACTGAAGCTTTCTTT	CASSVGGTATEAFF
TRBV9	NA	NA	TRBJ1-6	13	TGTGCCAGCGGACAAGGCCGAGACAATCACCTCCACTTT	CASGQGRDNHLHF
TRBV9	NA	NA	TRBJ1-1	16	TGTGCCAGCAGCGTTGGACTGGGGGGGGCTGGCACTGAAGCTTTCTTT	CASSVGLGGAGTEAFF
TRBV30	TRBD1	NA	TRBJ1-2	13	TGTGCCTGGAGGCCTAGACAGGGTGGCGGCTACACCTTC	CAWRPRQGGGYTF
TRBV10-1	TRBD2	NA	TRBJ2-3	15	TGCGCCAGCAGCGCCTCCCTCGCGGGGGTGGATACGCAGTATTTT	CASSASLAGVDTQYF
TRBV5-6	NA	NA	TRBJ2-6	18	TGTGCCAGCAGCTGGGGGGGCCCACTGCGGTCTGGGGCCAACGTCCTGACTTTC	CASSWGGPLRSGANVLTF
TRBV4-1	NA	NA	TRBJ2-3	13	TGCGCCAGCAGCCAGTCTCTCACAGATACGCAGTATTTT	CASSQSLTDTQYF